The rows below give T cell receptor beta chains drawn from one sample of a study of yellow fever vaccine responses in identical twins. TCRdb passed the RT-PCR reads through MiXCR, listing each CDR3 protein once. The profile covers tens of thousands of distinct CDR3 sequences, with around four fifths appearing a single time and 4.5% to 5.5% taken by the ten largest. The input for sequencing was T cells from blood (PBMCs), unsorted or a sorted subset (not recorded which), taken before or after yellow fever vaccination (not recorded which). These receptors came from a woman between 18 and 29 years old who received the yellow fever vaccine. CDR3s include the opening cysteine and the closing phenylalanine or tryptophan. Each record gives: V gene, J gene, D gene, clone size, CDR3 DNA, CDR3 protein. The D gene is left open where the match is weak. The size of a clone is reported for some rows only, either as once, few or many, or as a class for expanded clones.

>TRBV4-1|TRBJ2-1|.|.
TGCGCCAGCAGCCAAGGGACAGTCTCCTACAATGAGCAGTTCTTC
CASSQGTVSYNEQFF
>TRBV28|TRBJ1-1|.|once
TGTGCCAGCCGTACGGAGCAGAACACTGAAGCTTTCTTT
CASRTEQNTEAFF
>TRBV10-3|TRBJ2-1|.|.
TGTGCCATCGCCCCCGGAACAGAGAGTTACAATGAGCAGTTCTTC
CAIAPGTESYNEQFF
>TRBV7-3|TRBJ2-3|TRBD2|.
TGTGCCAGCAGCGGACTAGCGGGAGGGCTAAGCACAGATACGCAGTATTTT
CASSGLAGGLSTDTQYF
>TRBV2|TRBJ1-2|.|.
TGTGCCAGCGGGTCTTTGAAAGGTCGCGGTTACACCTTC
CASGSLKGRGYTF
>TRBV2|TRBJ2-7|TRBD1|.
TGTGCCAGCGCGCGGGACAGGTACACCTACGAGCAGTACTTC
CASARDRYTYEQYF
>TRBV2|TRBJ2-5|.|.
TGTGCCAGCAGTGGTGAGCGAGAGACCCAGTACTTC
CASSGERETQYF
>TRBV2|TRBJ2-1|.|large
TGTGCCAGCAGTGGAGGCCAGATAGCGCCGGGGGAGCAGTTCTTC
CASSGGQIAPGEQFF
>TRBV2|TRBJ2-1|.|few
TGTGCCAGCAGAGCCGCCCCAATGGAGCAGTTCTTC
CASRAAPMEQFF
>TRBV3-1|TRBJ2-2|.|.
TGTGCCAGCAGCCGCTCTAGCGTAGTCACCGGGGAGCTGTTTTTT
CASSRSSVVTGELFF
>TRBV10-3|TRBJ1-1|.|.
TGTGCCATCAGTGTGGCAGGAACGAACACTGAAGCTTTCTTT
CAISVAGTNTEAFF
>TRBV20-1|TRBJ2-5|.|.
TGCAGTGCTAGGACAGTCTTCCAAGAGACCCAGTACTTC
CSARTVFQETQYF
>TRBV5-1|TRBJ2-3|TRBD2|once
TGCGCCAGCAGCCTTGGACTAGCGGGAGGGCCAGATACGCAGTATTTT
CASSLGLAGGPDTQYF
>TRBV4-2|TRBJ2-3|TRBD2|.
TGTGCCAGCAGCCTCTCGGGACTAGCGGGAGAGGGTTCAGATACGCAGTATTTT
CASSLSGLAGEGSDTQYF
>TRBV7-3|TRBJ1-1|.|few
TGTGCCAGCAGCCCCGGGCGACTCTTGAACACTGAAGCTTTCTTT
CASSPGRLLNTEAFF
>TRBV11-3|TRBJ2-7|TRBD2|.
TGTGCCAGCAGCTCTCACCCGAGGGCTGGCGGGGGGTACGAGCAGTACTTC
CASSSHPRAGGGYEQYF
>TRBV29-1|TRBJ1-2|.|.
TGCAGCGTTGAAGTCACAGGCACCTATGGCTACACCTTC
CSVEVTGTYGYTF
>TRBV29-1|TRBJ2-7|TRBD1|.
TGCAGCGTCACCGGGACAGGGAGTTCCTACGAGCAGTACTTC
CSVTGTGSSYEQYF
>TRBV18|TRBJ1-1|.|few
TGTGCCAGCTCACCTTCCCTGAACACTGAAGCTTTCTTT
CASSPSLNTEAFF
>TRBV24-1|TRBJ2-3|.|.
TGTGCCACCAGTGAGCCCCAGGATGGGGGTAAAGATACGCAGTATTTT
CATSEPQDGGKDTQYF
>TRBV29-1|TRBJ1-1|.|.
TGCAGCGTTGAAAGTGGGGGGGTCACTGAAGCTTTCTTT
CSVESGGVTEAFF
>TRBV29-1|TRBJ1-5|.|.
TGCAGCGTTGGGGACGGAACTAGCAATCAGCCCCAGCATTTT
CSVGDGTSNQPQHF
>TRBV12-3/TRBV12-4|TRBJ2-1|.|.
TGTGCCAGCTGGGGTTCGTCCCTTAGCTCCTACAATGAGCAGTTCTTC
CASWGSSLSSYNEQFF
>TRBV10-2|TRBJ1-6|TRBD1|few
TGCGCCAGCAGTGCCGCGGGACAGGGTAATTCACCCCTCCACTTT
CASSAAGQGNSPLHF
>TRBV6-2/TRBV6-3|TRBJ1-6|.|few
TGTGCCAGCAGTTACAGGCGGTATAATTCACCCCTCCACTTT
CASSYRRYNSPLHF
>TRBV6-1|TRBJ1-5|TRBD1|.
TGTGCCAGCAGGAGGGACAGGCATGGCAATCAGCCCCAGCATTTT
CASRRDRHGNQPQHF
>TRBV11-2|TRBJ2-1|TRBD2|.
TGTGCCAGCAGCGCCGGGACTAGCCTCTACAATGAGCAGTTCTTC
CASSAGTSLYNEQFF